The 6 T cell receptor beta chains given below trace back to one sample, sequenced in a study of OX40 agonist ivuxolimab in advanced cancers. Libraries were prepared by immunoSEQ multiplex PCR; TCRdb keeps only in-frame clonotypes and omits some of them. The table has tens of thousands of clones, around 90% seen once. Sequencing was performed on CD4+ or CD8+ T cells sorted from blood, taken in a trial of the OX40 agonist ivuxolimab. The source is an adult with an advanced solid tumor such as melanoma, head and neck, liver or kidney cancer.

This sequence joins TRBV6-1 and TRBJ2-1, with D possibly TRBD1 on 5 matching bases. Germline-derived CDR1 and CDR2 are MNHNS and SASEGT. The CDR3 is made up of 13 amino acids. V was cut by 5 bases and J by 4 bases, with 9 bases left in between. The CDR3 loop is CASSPQEYNEQFF. CDR3 DNA sequence: TGTGCCAGCAGTCCACAGGAATACAATGAGCAGTTCTTC.

The chain links TRBV5-1 to TRBJ2-2; 10 nucleotides align to TRBD1. This CDR3 comprises 16 residues. The J segment lost 7 bases and the V segment lost 2 bases, leaving 8 bases of the junction unmatched. Per the germline V gene, CDR1 is SGHRS and CDR2 is YFSETQ. CDR3 bases: TGCGCCAGCAGCTTAATTGACAGGGGGCAAGACGGGGAGCTGTTTTTT. It encodes CASSLIDRGQDGELFF.

The chain is built from TRBV10-3 and TRBJ2-1, with 12 bases that match TRBD2. Germline trimming cut 6 bases from V and 5 bases from J; bases unmatched to any gene: 2. Germline assignment: CDR1 ENHRY and CDR2 SYGVKD. The CDR3 covers 14 residues. The DNA of the CDR3 is TGTGCCATCAGCCTAGCGGGAGGGAACAATGAGCAGTTCTTC. It specifies CAISLAGGNNEQFF.

The V gene is TRBV5-1, the J gene TRBJ1-3; D may be TRBD1 (5 bases). The V and J ends lost 0 bases and 1 base respectively, with 14 bases between them. CDR3 length: 17 residues. Germline V gene data show CDR1 as SGHRS and CDR2 as YFSETQ. The CDR3 sequence is CASSLGGSGPSGNTIYF. In DNA, the CDR3 is TGCGCCAGCAGCTTGGGGGGCTCTGGCCCGTCTGGAAACACCATATATTTT.

This chain joins TRBV9 and TRBJ2-4, with 12 nucleotides matching TRBD2. This CDR3 contains 21 residues. Germline CDR1 SGDLS, CDR2 YYNGEE. The V gene end was trimmed by 4 bases and the J gene end by 0 bases; junction bases not matched to a gene: 17. The DNA for the CDR3 is TGTGCCAGCAGCCAGTTTGACGGACTAGCGGGAAATGCACTAGCCAAAAACATTCAGTACTTC. Its protein product is CASSQFDGLAGNALAKNIQYF.

As for this clone: The junction shows a germline mismatch at one end, possibly a read error. The chain has TRBV7-7 and TRBJ2-7; D is unresolved. Per the germline V gene, CDR1 is SSHAT and CDR2 is FNYEAQ (reference sequence). The CDR3 is 11 residues long. DNA of the CDR3: TGTGCTAGCAGTAGACCTCCCAAGCAGTACTTC. Amino acid sequence: CASSRPPKQYF.